This T cell receptor beta chain was captured by sequencing in a study of blood T cell repertoires in COVID-19. About the study: Italy, Spain and the United States were the sources of the convalescent and acute COVID-19 samples. The analysed material was cDNA or gDNA that came from T cells, B-cell-depleted T cells, or PBMCs.

In the authors' methods: For nucleated cells, counts were estimated from reference gene primer amplification. Sequencing used immunoSEQ multiplex PCR; TCRdb keeps in-frame clones, though not all of them. D and trimming were read from the DNA, whereas the V and J calls and clone size are those reported in that table. The table has about 400,000 clones, 80% to 90% seen once; the top ten hold 4.3%. The sequencing sample was made of peripheral blood. The TCR comes from a young woman with acute or convalescent COVID-19.

The CDR3 DNA sequence: TGTGCCAGCAGCCAGAATACCGTGGGGGGGAGGGGCGAAGCTTTCTTT. It translates to CASSQNTVGGRGEAFF. The chain employs TRBV4-2 and TRBJ1-1; D may be TRBD1 (5 bases). Germline V lookup: CDR1 LGHNA, CDR2 YNFKEQ. Trimming shortened V by 3 bases and J by 8 bases, and 22 bases separated the two germline ends. There are 16 residues in the CDR3.